What follows are 22 T cell receptor beta chains derived from one specimen sequenced in a study of blood T cell repertoires in COVID-19. Only in-frame clones appear in the TCRdb table, and some are missing; sequencing was by immunoSEQ multiplex PCR. The sample records more than 200,000 clones, 75% to 95% being singletons. Source material: PBMCs or T cells enriched from blood (not recorded which). These receptors were taken from a woman aged 18 to 35 who had recovered from COVID-19.

The V gene is TRBV15, the J gene TRBJ2-3; TRBD2 aligns across 8 bases. The CDR3 length is 15 residues. In germline, CDR1 is LNHNV, CDR2 YYDKDF (reference sequence). V shed 4 bases and J 3 bases; nucleotides not matched to a gene: 6. The CDR3 reads CATSTTGRETDTQYF. The DNA for the CDR3 is TGTGCCACCAGCACTACCGGGAGGGAGACAGATACGCAGTATTTT.

This chain uses TRBV27 with TRBJ1-2, with 8 bases lining up with TRBD1. The germline gives CDR1 MNHEY, CDR2 SMNVEV (reference sequence). V shed 2 bases and J 5 bases; nucleotides not matched to a gene: 7. The CDR3 is 15 residues long. The CDR3, as DNA: TGTGCCAGCAGTTTAGACGGACAGGGCAAGTATGGCTACACCTTC. It yields the protein CASSLDGQGKYGYTF.

V and J are TRBV4-1 and TRBJ2-2; 7 bases match TRBD1. V shed 4 bases and J 0 bases; nucleotides not matched to a gene: 5. Germline V gives CDR1 MGHRA, CDR2 YSYEKL. The CDR3 extends over 16 amino acids. In nucleotides, the CDR3 is TGCGCCAGCAGCCTCCGGACAGGTTCGAACACCGGGGAGCTGTTTTTT. Its protein product is CASSLRTGSNTGELFF.

The V gene is TRBV5-1, the J gene TRBJ1-2, with 9 nucleotides matching TRBD1. Germline CDR1 and CDR2: SGHRS and YFSETQ. CDR3 length equals 16 residues. The V gene end was trimmed by 0 bases and the J gene end by 2 bases; junction bases not matched to a gene: 5. CDR3 residues: CASSLGRGQGNYGYTF. The CDR3 nucleotides are TGCGCCAGCAGCTTGGGTCGGGGACAGGGCAACTATGGCTACACCTTC.

This clone has just a few counts. This chain uses TRBV6-1 with TRBJ2-7, with a possible D match to TRBD2 (6 bases). Germline V gene data show CDR1 as MNHNS and CDR2 as SASEGT. The V gene lost 2 bases and the J gene lost 2 bases, with 13 bases spanning the gap. CDR3 length equals 15 residues. DNA for the CDR3: TGTGCCAGCAGTGAAAGGGAGGACGGAACCTACGAGCAGTACTTC. This sequence encodes CASSEREDGTYEQYF.

This clone was counted once. This chain joins TRBV5-5 and TRBJ2-7; 7 bases align to TRBD1. V was pared by 1 base and J by 3 bases, with 1 base of the junction left unmatched. Looked up from germline, CDR1 is SGHKS and CDR2 is YYEKEE (reference sequence). The CDR3 has 13 residues. In DNA form, the CDR3 reads TGTGCCAGCAGCTTGACAGGGGTCTACGAGCAGTACTTC. Its translation is CASSLTGVYEQYF.

The chain couples TRBV3-1 (or the pseudogene TRBV3-2) to TRBJ2-1; 9 nucleotides agree with TRBD2. With V trimmed by 0 bases and J by 3 bases, 6 bases remained unmatched. The CDR3 sequence is 17 residues long. From germline, CDR1 is LGHDT and CDR2 YNNKEL (reference sequence). The CDR3, as DNA: TGTGCCAGCAGCCAAGAGACTAGCGGAACCTTCTACAATGAGCAGTTCTTC. Translation: CASSQETSGTFYNEQFF.

The chain carries TRBV24-1 and TRBJ2-2; 8 nucleotides line up with TRBD1. Trimming took 5 bases from V and 5 from J; bases not matched to a gene: 3. CDR1 is KGHDR and CDR2 is SFDVKD in the germline V gene. The CDR3 is made up of 14 amino acids. The CDR3 DNA sequence: TGTGCCACCAGTGTCACAGGGGGTACCGGGGAGCTGTTTTTT. Residues: CATSVTGGTGELFF.

The CDR3 is CASSRDTISYEQYF. CDR3 nucleotides: TGTGCCAGTAGCCGGGACACCATCTCCTACGAGCAGTACTTC. The genes are TRBV27 and TRBJ2-7, with a weak D call TRBD1 (6 bases). CDR3 length: 14 residues. Germline values: CDR1 MNHEY, CDR2 SMNVEV (reference sequence). V was cut by 9 bases and J by 0 bases, with 15 bases left in between.

V gene TRBV27 combines with J gene TRBJ1-3, with D possibly matching TRBD1 (6 bases). V lost 2 bases, J lost 7 bases, and 9 bases lay in between. There are 13 residues in the CDR3. The V gene's germline CDR1 is MNHEY and CDR2 SMNVEV (reference sequence). The CDR3 region is CASSLRRGNTIYF. Written as DNA, the CDR3 is TGTGCCAGCAGTTTACGCAGGGGCAACACCATATATTTT.

Concerning this clone itself: Other nucleotide sequences in the sample specify the same CDR3. The rearrangement links TRBV7-9 to TRBJ2-1; TRBD1 might be the D (6 bases). This CDR3 contains 14 residues. Per germline, CDR1 SEHNR and CDR2 FQNEAQ (reference sequence). Trimming left V 3 bases short and J 2 bases short, with 8 bases between. CDR3 sequence reads: CASSLAGAYNEQFF. CDR3 bases: TGTGCCAGCAGCTTGGCAGGGGCCTACAATGAGCAGTTCTTC.

This sequence joins TRBV6-6 and TRBJ1-1, with TRBD1 matching over 9 bases. Looked up from germline, CDR1 is MNHNY and CDR2 is SVGAGI (reference sequence). This CDR3 has 14 residues. Trimming at V came to 5 bases and at J to 3 bases, leaving 4 bases not matched to a gene. The CDR3 DNA reads TGTGCCAGCAGTCGGGGGACAGGGTACACTGAAGCTTTCTTT. It specifies CASSRGTGYTEAFF.

The count of this clone is one. CDR3 loop: CASSQDWDSTDGYTF. CDR3 nucleotides: TGTGCCAGCAGCCAAGATTGGGACTCCACAGATGGCTACACCTTC. The J gene is TRBJ1-2, the V gene TRBV3-1 (or the pseudogene TRBV3-2); D possibly corresponds to TRBD1 (5 bases). V lost 0 bases, J lost 6 bases, and 14 bases lay in between. The CDR3 extends over 15 amino acids. Germline V gene sequence: CDR1 LGHDT, CDR2 YNNKEL (reference sequence).

The gene calls are TRBV7-3 and TRBJ2-1; D unresolved. This CDR3 has 16 residues. The germline gives CDR1 SGHTA, CDR2 FQGTGA. The V end was cut by 0 bases, the J end by 1 base, with 10 bases between. CDR3: CASSLTNSGSYNEQFF. In nucleotides, the CDR3 is TGTGCCAGCAGCTTAACGAATTCCGGGTCCTACAATGAGCAGTTCTTC.

The chain carries TRBV11-3 and TRBJ1-2, with a tentative D call TRBD1 (6 bases). This CDR3 is 15 amino acids long. Trimming left V 1 base short and J 5 bases short, with 14 bases between. Germline V gene data show CDR1 as SGHNT and CDR2 as YENEEA. CDR3 residues: CASSLVPGTSYGYTF. In nucleotides, the CDR3 is TGTGCCAGCAGCTTAGTCCCCGGGACATCGTATGGCTACACCTTC.

This clone was observed once. V and J are TRBV4-2 and TRBJ2-4, with D perhaps TRBD2 (6 bases). The CDR3 runs to 16 residues. Trimming took 0 bases from V and 0 from J, leaving 9 bases between them. From germline, CDR1 is LGHNA and CDR2 YNFKEQ. In DNA form, the CDR3 reads TGTGCCAGCAGCCAAGATGCGGGGTTAGCCAAAAACATTCAGTACTTC. Translated, it gives CASSQDAGLAKNIQYF.

The chain couples TRBV3-1 (or the pseudogene TRBV3-2) to TRBJ1-4; tentatively, D is TRBD1 (5 bases). This CDR3 has 13 amino acids. V was clipped by 1 base and J by 8 bases, with 8 bases between them. CDR1 and CDR2 from the germline V gene are LGHDT and YNNKEL (reference sequence). The CDR3: CASSQAGREKLFF. CDR3 coding DNA: TGTGCCAGCAGCCAAGCAGGGAGGGAAAAACTGTTTTTT.

V is TRBV24-1 and J is TRBJ2-2; TRBD1 aligns across 7 bases. Trimming cost V 4 bases and J 5 bases; bases outside gene matches: 9. Germline lookup yields CDR1 KGHDR and CDR2 SFDVKD. The CDR3 has 16 amino acids. CDR3 sequence (DNA): TGTGCCACCAGTGACGCTAGACAGGGAGAGACCGGGGAGCTGTTTTTT. Amino acid sequence: CATSDARQGETGELFF.

This chain uses TRBV5-1 with TRBJ1-2; D unresolved. V shed 4 bases and J shed 5 bases, with 15 bases lying between them. The V gene's germline CDR1 is SGHRS and CDR2 YFSETQ. The CDR3 is 14 residues long. DNA for the CDR3: TGCGCCAGCAGCCCAGAGGGCTTCGCTTATGGCTACACCTTC. This gives the protein CASSPEGFAYGYTF. Full variable domain (outside the CDR3, taken from reference TRBV5-1 and TRBJ1-2): KAGVTQTPRYLIKTRGQQVTLSCSPISGHRSVSWYQQTPGQGLQFLFEYFSETQRNKGNFPGRFSGRQFSNSRSEMNVSTLELGDSALYLCASSPEGFAYGYTFGSGTRLTVV.

The chain links TRBV29-1 to TRBJ2-3; tentative D call: TRBD1 (7 bases). The V gene lost 6 bases and the J gene lost 1 base, with 14 bases spanning the gap. CDR3 length: 14 amino acids. Germline CDR1 and CDR2: SQVTM and ANQGSEA. The CDR3 protein is CSVGGGTGTDTQYF. DNA for the CDR3: TGCAGCGTCGGGGGCGGGACAGGCACAGATACGCAGTATTTT.

The V call is TRBV6-5, the J call TRBJ1-2, with D hard to call. From germline, CDR1 is MNHEY and CDR2 SVGAGI. The V gene lost 4 bases and the J gene lost 7 bases, with 10 bases spanning the gap. This CDR3 is built from 12 residues. The CDR3 region has the DNA TGTGCCAGCAGTTTGCGGGGAACTGGCTACACCTTC. Protein product: CASSLRGTGYTF.

This clone was observed a single time. CDR3 nucleotide sequence: TGTGCCACCAGTGAATCCGGGACAGGGGATGAAAAACTGTTTTTT. This translates into CATSESGTGDEKLFF. V is TRBV24-1 and J is TRBJ1-4; 10 bases are a match to TRBD1. Germline V lookup: CDR1 KGHDR, CDR2 SFDVKD. The CDR3 has 15 amino acids. The junction had 4 bases not matched to a gene; V was cut back by 4 bases and J by 6 bases.